The 17 T cell receptor beta chains given below trace back to one sample, sequenced in a study of T cell repertoires in cytomegalovirus infection (dated 2019 in TCRdb). TCRdb lists the instrument as Illumina HiSeq 1500. TCRdb applied fastp at Q25 and MiXCR to the public reads, then kept only in-frame beta chains. Entries that share a CDR3 protein sequence are merged under the most common genes and DNA. This sample holds 350,000 to 500,000 distinct CDR3 sequences; roughly 30% were observed only once. The ten largest account for approximately 13% of the sample. Sample: PBMCs. The receptor set was obtained from a human donor in good health (CMV status not recorded). Some clones in this sample may be carry-over from other donors' samples.

The chain employs TRBV10-3 and TRBJ1-2; 8 positions agree with TRBD1. Germline loops: CDR1 ENHRY, CDR2 SYGVKD. The J segment lost 5 bases and the V segment lost 2 bases, leaving 1 base of the junction unmatched. This CDR3 contains 13 residues. CDR3 sequence (DNA): TGTGCCATCAGTGAGAACAGGGGGTATGGCTACACCTTC. Translated, it gives CAISENRGYGYTF.

V usage is TRBV20-1 and J usage is TRBJ1-2; perhaps TRBD1 as D (6 bases). This CDR3 contains 14 residues. The V gene lost 5 bases and the J gene lost 0 bases, with 13 bases spanning the gap. CDR1 and CDR2 from the germline V gene are DFQATT and SNEGSKA (reference sequence). CDR3 residues: CSAPWTEANYGYTF. The CDR3 coding sequence is TGCAGTGCTCCGTGGACAGAAGCTAACTATGGCTACACCTTC.

The chain couples TRBV11-2 to TRBJ2-2, with 8 bases that match TRBD2. This CDR3 is built from 15 residues. Germline-derived CDR1 and CDR2 are SGHAT and FQNNGV. Trimming at V came to 7 bases and at J to 6 bases, leaving 10 bases not matched to a gene. CDR3: CASIIAGGAPGELFF. The CDR3 coding sequence is TGTGCCAGCATCATCGCGGGGGGCGCCCCCGGGGAGCTGTTTTTT.

A note on this clonotype: One junction end does not reproduce the germline sequence, and a read error may be involved. The chain recombines TRBV29-1 with TRBJ1-1; possible D gene TRBD1, 5 bases. CDR1 and CDR2 from the germline V gene are SQVTM and ANQGSEA. The CDR3 contains 11 residues. The CDR3 DNA follows: TGTAAGGGGTCCGTAGGCACTGAAGCTTTCTTT. Translating gives CKGSVGTEAFF.

This clonotype showed up just once. The rearrangement joins TRBV20-1 to TRBJ1-2; 10 bases are a match to TRBD1. With V trimmed by 4 bases and J by 5 bases, 4 bases remained unmatched. The germline V gene encodes CDR1 DFQATT and CDR2 SNEGSKA (reference sequence). The CDR3 is 13 amino acids. The CDR3 loop reads CSATPGQGYGYTF. DNA for the CDR3: TGCAGTGCTACTCCGGGACAGGGGTATGGCTACACCTTC.

This clonotype was picked up many times. The chain is built from TRBV7-3 and TRBJ1-6; D possibly corresponds to TRBD1 (6 bases). Trimming took off 4 bases at V and 9 bases at J, with 16 bases between the two ends. Germline V gene sequence: CDR1 SGHTA, CDR2 FQGTGA. The CDR3 has 15 amino acids. The CDR3 DNA sequence: TGTGCCAGCAGCTCAGGAACAGGGAGGGGTTCACCCCTCCACTTT. This encodes CASSSGTGRGSPLHF.

This sequence joins TRBV4-1 and TRBJ1-1, with D uncertain. Germline lookup yields CDR1 MGHRA and CDR2 YSYEKL. The V end was cut by 7 bases, the J end by 0 bases, with 9 bases between. This CDR3 has 13 amino acids. The CDR3 sequence: CASISTVNTEAFF. For the CDR3, the DNA is TGCGCCAGCATTTCGACTGTGAACACTGAAGCTTTCTTT.

The sample holds a few counts of this clonotype. The rearrangement joins TRBV11-2 to TRBJ2-2, with 8 nucleotides matching TRBD2. Germline CDR1 reads SGHAT; CDR2 reads FQNNGV. Trimming at V came to 6 bases and at J to 0 bases, leaving 6 bases not matched to a gene. The CDR3 loop spans 16 amino acids. CDR3 nucleotides: TGTGCCAGCAGTCTTACTAGCGGATCGAACACCGGGGAGCTGTTTTTT. Protein product: CASSLTSGSNTGELFF.

At least ten counts were recorded for this clonotype. The chain combines TRBV15 with TRBJ1-1, with D unclear. The CDR3 length is 13 residues. The germline V gene has CDR1 LNHNV and CDR2 YYDKDF (reference sequence). The ends were cut back, 0 bases at V and 0 bases at J, with 2 bases in the middle. CDR3 region: CATSREMNTEAFF. For the CDR3, the DNA is TGTGCCACCAGCAGAGAGATGAACACTGAAGCTTTCTTT. Full variable domain (missing parts from reference TRBV15 and TRBJ1-1): DAMVIQNPRYQVTQFGKPVTLSCSQTLNHNVMYWYQQKSSQAPKLLFHYYDKDFNNEADTPDNFQSRRPNTSFCFLDIRSPGLGDTAMYLCATSREMNTEAFFGQGTRLTVV.

This clonotype was recorded only once. The chain employs TRBV6-4 and TRBJ2-1, with no clear D. This CDR3 is built from 16 residues. Germline V lookup: CDR1 MRHNA, CDR2 SNTAGT. With 0 bases removed from V and 0 bases from J, the gap between germline ends came to 9 bases. CDR3: CASSDSTRSSYNEQFF. Written as DNA, the CDR3 is TGTGCCAGCAGTGACTCGACCCGGAGCTCCTACAATGAGCAGTTCTTC.

The rearrangement uses TRBV18 and TRBJ1-5, with D unclear. V lost 5 bases and J lost 5, with 10 bases in between. This CDR3 has 13 residues. CDR1 and CDR2 (germline): KGHSH, LQKENI. DNA of the CDR3: TGTGCCAGCTCAAGGGCCCGGGATCAGCCCCAGCATTTT. Translated, it gives CASSRARDQPQHF. The entire variable domain, with the rest obtained from reference TRBV18 and TRBJ1-5, is as follows: NAGVMQNPRHLVRRRGQEARLRCSPMKGHSHVYWYRQLPEEGLKFMVYLQKENIIDESGMPKERFSAEFPKEGPSILRIQQVVRGDSAAYFCASSRARDQPQHFGDGTRLSIL.

This chain links TRBV18 with TRBJ2-7; a possible D gene is TRBD1 (7 bases). The CDR3 spans 14 residues. V lost 2 bases and J lost 6, with 14 bases in between. The V gene's germline CDR1 is KGHSH and CDR2 LQKENI. CDR3: CASSPGTVRGEQYF. The CDR3 DNA is TGTGCCAGCTCACCAGGGACAGTGCGGGGCGAGCAGTACTTC.

This chain joins TRBV5-1 and TRBJ2-5; no clear D. The CDR3 has 11 amino acids. CDR1 and CDR2 (germline): SGHRS, YFSETQ. The V end was cut by 5 bases, the J end by 3 bases, with 5 bases between. In DNA form, the CDR3 reads TGCGCCAGCAGTGAAAAAGAGACCCAGTACTTC. Amino acids: CASSEKETQYF.

This chain uses TRBV27 with TRBJ1-2; D is uncertain. This CDR3 spans 16 amino acids. Germline V gives CDR1 MNHEY, CDR2 SMNVEV (reference sequence). V gave up 2 bases and J gave up 5 bases, with 18 bases separating them. CDR3 sequence: CASSLVRPRNRYGYTF. The CDR3 DNA reads as TGTGCCAGCAGTTTAGTCAGACCCCGAAACCGGTATGGCTACACCTTC.

Only a few counts were recorded for this clonotype. The chain recombines TRBV6-1 with TRBJ1-5; D is possibly TRBD1 (6 bases). Germline CDR1 MNHNS, CDR2 SASEGT. The CDR3 spans 14 residues. The germline V and J ends were trimmed by 5 bases and 3 bases, with 11 bases remaining between them. CDR3 protein: CASSTRDNNQPQHF. CDR3 DNA: TGTGCCAGCAGTACCAGGGACAACAATCAGCCCCAGCATTTT.

The chain has TRBV29-1 and TRBJ1-2; D gene ambiguous. Trimming removed 4 bases at V and 3 bases at J, with 12 bases between. Germline loops: CDR1 SQVTM, CDR2 ANQGSEA. The CDR3 length is 13 residues. The CDR3 reads CSVAGLGDYGYTF. The CDR3 DNA follows: TGCAGCGTTGCTGGACTCGGAGACTATGGCTACACCTTC.

CDR3 residues: CASSRSGESIYNEQFF. In DNA form, the CDR3 reads TGTGCCAGCAGCCGTAGCGGGGAGTCGATCTACAATGAGCAGTTCTTC. The chain joins TRBV5-4 to TRBJ2-1; 8 bases align to TRBD2. Per germline, CDR1 SGHNT and CDR2 YYREEE (reference sequence). The CDR3 loop spans 16 amino acids. J gave up 3 bases and V 4 bases, and 9 bases lay outside the gene matches.